This is a list of T cell receptor beta chains from one sample in a study of T-cell memory formation after mild COVID-19. TCRdb redid the calling of the 5' RACE reads with MiXCR, one entry per CDR3 protein. This sample has fewer than 350,000 distinct CDR3 sequences, with roughly an eighth found just once. Sequenced input: PBMCs or a T cell subset sorted from them (not recorded which). All receptors derive from a man between 18 and 29 years old who had mild COVID-19 (a few samples of this study predate the infection). Cell type and time point are not known. Both conserved end residues are part of each CDR3.

TRBV10-3	TRBJ2-3	CAISESVIGGDTQYF
TRBV6-6	TRBJ2-5	CASSYGLAQETQYF
TRBV9	TRBJ2-1	CASSVESSGRDEQFF
TRBV7-9	TRBJ1-2	CASSPREYGYTF
TRBV29-1	TRBJ1-1	CSAGGQNTEAFF
TRBV7-3	TRBJ1-1	CASSPGRATEAFF
TRBV4-1	TRBJ2-1	CASSSRLAGGLSYNEQFF
TRBV5-8	TRBJ1-5	CASSLGLRGALSQPQHF
TRBV7-2	TRBJ2-3	CASSLGTPRTDTQYF
TRBV6-4	TRBJ2-2	CASSPSGGGAGGELFF
TRBV2	TRBJ2-5	CASSPEVEETQYF
TRBV6-2/TRBV6-3	TRBJ2-2	CASKPGTGGYSLNTGELFF
TRBV9	TRBJ2-7	CASSVRGDRGTGEQYF
TRBV5-6	TRBJ2-1	CASSRDHNEQFF
TRBV11-2	TRBJ1-2	CASRRGPSYGYTF
TRBV7-9	TRBJ2-2	CASTPVDTGELFF
TRBV18	TRBJ1-5	CASSPSRDQPQHF
TRBV9	TRBJ2-3	CASSVDRVVSHTTDTQYF
TRBV5-1	TRBJ1-6	CASSLGQANSPLHF
TRBV12-3/TRBV12-4	TRBJ1-1	CASARAMNTEAFF
TRBV7-2	TRBJ2-3	CASKPRPRSTDTQYF
TRBV9	TRBJ2-2	CASSGPRGGLTGELFF
TRBV10-3	TRBJ2-3	CAIRPLAGDTDTQYF
TRBV10-3	TRBJ1-5	CAISDLEGGQPQHF
TRBV12-3/TRBV12-4	TRBJ2-6	CASSGGGNSGANVLTF
TRBV11-2	TRBJ2-3	CASSLSSGGWADTQYF
TRBV24-1	TRBJ2-3	CATSDLRDPRSLAGAQDTQYF
TRBV20-1	TRBJ2-3	CSAAGIWDTQYF
TRBV5-1	TRBJ2-3	CASSSGDVDTQYF
TRBV7-9	TRBJ2-5	CASSPTTPETQYF
TRBV10-3	TRBJ2-7	CATAGTLHEQYF
TRBV7-2	TRBJ2-5	CASRGGRGTQYF
TRBV9	TRBJ2-6	CASRGQIAASGANVLTF
TRBV24-1	TRBJ1-3	CAPNVGMIGNTIYF
TRBV12-3/TRBV12-4	TRBJ1-4	CASSLGGTPSGGLFF
TRBV10-3	TRBJ1-1	CAISDESRGVNTEAFF
TRBV10-3	TRBJ2-3	CAIPGRDTDTQYF
TRBV11-2	TRBJ2-5	CASSPQLQETQYF
TRBV6-6	TRBJ1-6	CASSYSGNSYNSPLHF
TRBV6-4	TRBJ2-1	CASSDKGAYLFF